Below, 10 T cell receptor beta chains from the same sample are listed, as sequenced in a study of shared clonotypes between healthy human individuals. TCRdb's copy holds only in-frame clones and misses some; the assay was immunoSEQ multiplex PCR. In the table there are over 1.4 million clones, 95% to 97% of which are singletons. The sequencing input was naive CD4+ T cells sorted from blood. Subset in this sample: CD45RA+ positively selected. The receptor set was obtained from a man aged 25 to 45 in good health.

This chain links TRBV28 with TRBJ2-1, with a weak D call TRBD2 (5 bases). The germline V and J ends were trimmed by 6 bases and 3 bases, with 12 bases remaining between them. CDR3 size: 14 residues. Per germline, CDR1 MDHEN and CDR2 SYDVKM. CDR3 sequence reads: CASSFGVDYNEQFF. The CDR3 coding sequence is TGTGCCAGCAGCTTCGGGGTAGACTACAATGAGCAGTTCTTC. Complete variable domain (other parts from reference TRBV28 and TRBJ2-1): DVKVTQSSRYLVKRTGEKVFLECVQDMDHENMFWYRQDPGLGLRLIYFSYDVKMKEKGDIPEGYSVSREKKERFSLILESASTNQTSMYLCASSFGVDYNEQFFGPGTRLTVL.

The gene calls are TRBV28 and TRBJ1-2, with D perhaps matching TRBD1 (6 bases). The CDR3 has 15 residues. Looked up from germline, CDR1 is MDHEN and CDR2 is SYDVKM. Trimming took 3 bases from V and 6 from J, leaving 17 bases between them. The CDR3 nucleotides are TGTGCCAGCAGTTTCCCACACAGGGTTGGCGATGGCTACACCTTC. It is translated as CASSFPHRVGDGYTF.

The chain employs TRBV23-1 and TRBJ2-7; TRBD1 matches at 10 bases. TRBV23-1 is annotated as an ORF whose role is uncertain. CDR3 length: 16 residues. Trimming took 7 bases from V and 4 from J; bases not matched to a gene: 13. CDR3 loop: CASIPSRDRGFYEQYF. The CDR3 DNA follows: TGCGCCAGCATCCCTTCCCGGGACAGGGGCTTTTACGAGCAGTACTTC.

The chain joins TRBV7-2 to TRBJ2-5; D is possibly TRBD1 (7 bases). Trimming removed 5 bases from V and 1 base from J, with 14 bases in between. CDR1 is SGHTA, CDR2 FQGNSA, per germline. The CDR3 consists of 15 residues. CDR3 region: CASSQGGAVQETQYF. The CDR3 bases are TGTGCCAGCAGCCAGGGGGGAGCGGTCCAAGAGACCCAGTACTTC.

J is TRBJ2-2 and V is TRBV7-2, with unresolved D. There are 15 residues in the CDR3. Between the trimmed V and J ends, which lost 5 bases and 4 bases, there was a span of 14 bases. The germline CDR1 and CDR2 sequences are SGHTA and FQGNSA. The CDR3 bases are TGTGCCAGCAGCGCACTCACTTGGGGCACCGGGGAGCTGTTTTTT. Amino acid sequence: CASSALTWGTGELFF.

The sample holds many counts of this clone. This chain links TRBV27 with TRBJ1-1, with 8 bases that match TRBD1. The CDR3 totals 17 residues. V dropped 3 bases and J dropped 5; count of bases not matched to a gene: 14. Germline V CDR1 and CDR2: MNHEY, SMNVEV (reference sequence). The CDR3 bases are TGTGCCAGCAGTTTCTGGGGCGCAGGGGGCTTGGTGACTGAAGCTTTCTTT. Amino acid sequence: CASSFWGAGGLVTEAFF.

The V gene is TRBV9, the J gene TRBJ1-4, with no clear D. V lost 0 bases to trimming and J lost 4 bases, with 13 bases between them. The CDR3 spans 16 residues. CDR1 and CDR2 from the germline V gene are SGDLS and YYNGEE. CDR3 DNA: TGTGCCAGCAGCGTAGACCCGGGCCAGGTTAATGAAAAACTGTTTTTT. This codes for CASSVDPGQVNEKLFF. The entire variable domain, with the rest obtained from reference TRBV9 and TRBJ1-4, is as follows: DSGVTQTPKHLITATGQRVTLRCSPRSGDLSVYWYQQSLDQGLQFLIQYYNGEERAKGNILERFSAQQFPDLHSELNLSSLELGDSALYFCASSVDPGQVNEKLFFGSGTQLSVL.

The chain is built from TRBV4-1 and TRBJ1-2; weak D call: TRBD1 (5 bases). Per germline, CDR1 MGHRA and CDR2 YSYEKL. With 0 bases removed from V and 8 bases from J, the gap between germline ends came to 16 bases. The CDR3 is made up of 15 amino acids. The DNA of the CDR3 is TGCGCCAGCAGCCAAGAATGGGGGACGACAGTGGGCTACACCTTC. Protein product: CASSQEWGTTVGYTF.

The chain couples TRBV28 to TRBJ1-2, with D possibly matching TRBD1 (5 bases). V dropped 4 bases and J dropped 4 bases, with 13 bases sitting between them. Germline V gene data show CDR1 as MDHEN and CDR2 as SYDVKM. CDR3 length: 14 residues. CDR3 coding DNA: TGTGCCAGCAGTTCCCAGGGCCCCTCCTATGGCTACACCTTC. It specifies CASSSQGPSYGYTF.

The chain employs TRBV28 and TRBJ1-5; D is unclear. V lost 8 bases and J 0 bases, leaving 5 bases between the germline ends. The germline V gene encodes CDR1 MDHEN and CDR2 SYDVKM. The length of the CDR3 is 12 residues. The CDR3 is CASAVSNQPQHF. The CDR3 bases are TGTGCCAGCGCGGTTAGCAATCAGCCCCAGCATTTT.